One T cell receptor (beta chain) is described in this entry. V lost 0 bases, J lost 0 bases, and 4 bases stayed unmatched. The CDR3 totals 18 residues. CDR1 and CDR2 (germline): LNHNV, YYDKDF (reference sequence). Only in-frame clones appear in the TCRdb table, and some are missing; sequencing was by immunoSEQ multiplex PCR. This sample carries 90,000 to 100,000 clones, about 86% of them seen once, and the ten largest clones take 3.5% to 5%. This sample is part of a study of blood T cell repertoires in COVID-19. Study summary: In each case, the material was cDNA or gDNA derived from T cells, B-cell-depleted T cells, or PBMCs.

The chain carries TRBV15 and TRBJ1-6, with 8 positions matching TRBD1. The sequencing input was peripheral blood. The TCR was taken from a man aged 55 to 69 with acute or convalescent COVID-19. The CDR3, as DNA: TGTGCCACCAGCAGAGATCGGACAGGGAGCTCCTATAATTCACCCCTCCACTTT. It codes for CATSRDRTGSSYNSPLHF. The entire variable domain, with the rest obtained from reference TRBV15 and TRBJ1-6, is as follows: DAMVIQNPRYQVTQFGKPVTLSCSQTLNHNVMYWYQQKSSQAPKLLFHYYDKDFNNEADTPDNFQSRRPNTSFCFLDIRSPGLGDTAMYLCATSRDRTGSSYNSPLHFGNGTRLTVT.